This TCR beta chain was found in a study of lymphopenia after photon versus proton radiotherapy. The germline gives CDR1 LGHNA, CDR2 YSLEER. The V end lost 0 bases, the J end lost 0 bases, and 12 bases lay between the germline ends. This CDR3 is 17 amino acids long. Concerning this clone itself: Its antigen remains unknown.

The repertoire was sequenced with immunoSEQ multiplex PCR; TCRdb's copy has only in-frame clones and lacks some. The repertoire includes about 22,000 clones, roughly 89% of them detected once, and around 10% sits in the top ten. Study-wide findings and caveats: Under photons, naive T cells and diversity fell while effector/memory populations rose.

The specimen comprised peripheral blood, sampled from a patient treated with proton-based radiotherapy. The receptor's source is an elderly man with esophageal cancer. The chain combines TRBV4-3 with TRBJ1-3; no reliable D call. CDR3 sequence (DNA): TGCGCCAGCAGCCAAGACCGTCGCAGGAACTCTGGAAACACCATATATTTT. As protein: CASSQDRRRNSGNTIYF.